This TCR beta chain stems from a study of beta chain features in type 1 diabetes. Overall study results and limits: TCRB CDR3s were moderately but significantly shorter in Type 1 diabetes patients in all four CD4+ subsets.

Without exception, sorted populations had purity beyond 98%. Investigators reverse transcribed all isolated RNA, so they sequenced expressed TCRB transcripts. Sequencing used immunoSEQ multiplex PCR; TCRdb keeps in-frame clones, though not all of them. The data show about 160,000 clones, about 7.8% seen once. V was trimmed by 4 bases and J by 7 bases, leaving 13 bases between them. CDR3 size: 12 residues. Germline lookup yields CDR1 GTSNPN and CDR2 SVGIG (reference sequence). In this sample, this clone turned up a few times. What it binds is unknown. The sequenced material came from central memory CD4+ T cells from blood. This chain connects TRBV30 to TRBJ1-2; TRBD1 is a possible D gene (5 bases). The source of this sequence is a woman aged 40 to 49 with type 1 diabetes. DNA for the CDR3: TGTGCCTGGATAGTTGGGGGAGGTGGCTACACCTTC. Protein product: CAWIVGGGGYTF.